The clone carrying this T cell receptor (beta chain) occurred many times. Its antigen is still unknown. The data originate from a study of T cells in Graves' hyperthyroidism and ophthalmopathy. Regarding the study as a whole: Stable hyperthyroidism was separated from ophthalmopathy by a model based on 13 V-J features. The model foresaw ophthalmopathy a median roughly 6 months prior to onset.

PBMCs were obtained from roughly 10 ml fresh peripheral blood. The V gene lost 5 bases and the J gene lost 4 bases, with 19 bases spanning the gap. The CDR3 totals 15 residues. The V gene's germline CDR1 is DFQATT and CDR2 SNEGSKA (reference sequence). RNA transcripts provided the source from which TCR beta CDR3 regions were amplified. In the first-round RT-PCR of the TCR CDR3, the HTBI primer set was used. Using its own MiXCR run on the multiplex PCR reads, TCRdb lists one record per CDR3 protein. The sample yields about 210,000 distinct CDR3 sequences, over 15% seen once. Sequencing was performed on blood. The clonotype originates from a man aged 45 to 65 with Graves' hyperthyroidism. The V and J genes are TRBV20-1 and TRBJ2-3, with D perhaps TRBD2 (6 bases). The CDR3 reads CSAGELAGTADTQYF. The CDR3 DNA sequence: TGCAGTGCTGGGGAACTAGCTGGGACGGCAGATACGCAGTATTTT.